The 30 T cell receptor beta chains below come from one sample, sequenced in a study of shared clonotypes between healthy human individuals. The protocol was immunoSEQ multiplex PCR, while the TCRdb copy is restricted to in-frame clones and leaves out a portion. The table records approximately 620,000 clones, 95% to 98% of them present only once. The specimen was naive CD4+ T cells sorted from blood. This sample's subset: CD45RA+ positively selected. The receptors here all came from a woman aged 25 to 39 in good health.

This chain connects TRBV9 to TRBJ2-5, with TRBD2 matching over 15 bases. V lost 3 bases to trimming and J lost 4 bases; unmatched junction nucleotides: 1. CDR1 and CDR2 from the germline V gene are SGDLS and YYNGEE. CDR3 length: 15 amino acids. The CDR3 loop reads CASSAGLAGGETQYF. The CDR3 nucleotides read TGTGCCAGCAGCGCGGGACTAGCGGGAGGAGAGACCCAGTACTTC.

The rearrangement uses TRBV19 and TRBJ1-5; a weak D match, TRBD1 (5 bases). This CDR3 is built from 14 residues. Germline CDR1 LNHDA, CDR2 SQIVND (reference sequence). Between the trimmed V and J ends, which lost 5 bases and 3 bases, there was a span of 11 bases. CDR3 amino acids: CASSFGGNNQPQHF. The CDR3 DNA is TGTGCCAGTAGTTTCGGGGGGAACAATCAGCCCCAGCATTTT.

A note on this clone: One end of the junction does not line up with germline, which may come from a read error. This rearrangement joins TRBV7-3 to TRBJ2-7, with unresolved D. There are 13 residues in the CDR3. Looked up from germline, CDR1 is SGHTA and CDR2 is FQGTGA. CDR3 loop: CASSSQSSYERYF. DNA for the CDR3: TGTGCCAGCAGTTCCCAGAGCTCCTACGAGCGGTACTTC. Drawing the rest from reference TRBV7-3 and TRBJ2-7, the complete variable domain is GAGVSQTPSNKVTEKGKYVELRCDPISGHTALYWYRQSLGQGPEFLIYFQGTGAADDSGLPNDRFFAVRPEGSVSTLKIQRTERGDSAVYLCASSSQSSYERYFGPGTRLTVT.

The rearrangement uses TRBV2 and TRBJ2-3; a possible D gene is TRBD2 (5 bases). CDR3 length: 14 residues. Between the trimmed V and J ends, which lost 1 base and 0 bases, there was a span of 5 bases. Germline V gene data show CDR1 as SNHLY and CDR2 as FYNNEI. The CDR3 DNA is TGTGCCAGCAGTGAAGGGAGGAGCACAGATACGCAGTATTTT. Translated: CASSEGRSTDTQYF.

On this clone itself: The sample holds other DNA sequences that translate to the same CDR3. This chain connects TRBV4-1 to TRBJ2-1, with 7 nucleotides matching TRBD1. CDR3 length: 15 amino acids. The V gene's germline CDR1 is MGHRA and CDR2 YSYEKL. V trimming: 1 base; J trimming: 2 bases; junction bases outside the gene matches: 2. For the CDR3, the DNA is TGCGCCAGCAGCCAAGGACAGGGAGCCTACAATGAGCAGTTCTTC. Residues: CASSQGQGAYNEQFF.

The chain has TRBV2 and TRBJ2-1; no definite D call. The CDR3 length is 14 residues. Trimming removed 1 base from V and 5 bases from J, with 9 bases in between. Germline CDR1 is SNHLY and CDR2 is FYNNEI. For the CDR3, the DNA is TGTGCCAGCAGTGAAGGACAATCCCACAATGAGCAGTTCTTC. Protein product: CASSEGQSHNEQFF.

Here the CDR3 reads CASSQDGATLGYTF. For the CDR3, the DNA is TGCGCCAGCAGCCAAGATGGTGCTACCCTCGGCTACACCTTC. The chain couples TRBV4-1 to TRBJ1-2; no clear D. Deletions cut 0 bases from V and 8 bases from J, with 13 bases between. Germline V CDR1 and CDR2: MGHRA, YSYEKL. The CDR3 is 14 amino acids.

V gene TRBV10-2 combines with J gene TRBJ1-6; 8 bases are shared with TRBD1. CDR3 size: 14 residues. Germline CDR1 WSHSY, CDR2 SAAADI. V dropped 7 bases and J dropped 7; count of bases not matched to a gene: 6. The CDR3 here is CASTTGQENSPLHF. CDR3 in DNA: TGCGCCAGCACAACGGGACAGGAGAATTCACCCCTCCACTTT.

The V call is TRBV2, the J call TRBJ1-4; 7 bases are a match to TRBD1. V was clipped by 3 bases and J by 4 bases; unmatched bases: 8. Germline-derived CDR1 and CDR2 are SNHLY and FYNNEI. CDR3 length: 16 residues. In DNA form, the CDR3 reads TGTGCCAGCAGTGACTACTACAGGGGCGTTAATGAAAAACTGTTTTTT. It codes for CASSDYYRGVNEKLFF.

This chain uses TRBV7-2 with TRBJ2-3; TRBD2 matches at 11 bases. From germline, CDR1 is SGHTA and CDR2 FQGNSA. The length of the CDR3 is 19 residues. With 2 bases clipped from V and 0 bases from J, the junction kept 10 bases outside the gene matches. The chain's CDR3 is CASSLLALGLADSTDTQYF. CDR3 DNA sequence: TGTGCCAGCAGCTTATTGGCCTTGGGACTAGCGGATAGCACAGATACGCAGTATTTT.

This chain uses TRBV21-1 with TRBJ1-5; the table's D gene call, TRBD1, was not cross checked with the DNA. TRBV21-1 is listed as a pseudogene. The CDR3 has 16 residues. CDR3 amino acids: CASSRDRGYSNQPQHF. The CDR3 DNA follows: TGTGCCAGCAGCCGAGACAGGGGGTATAGCAATCAGCCCCAGCATTTT.

The rearrangement joins TRBV5-1 to TRBJ2-5; no definite D call. The CDR3 length is 12 residues. CDR1 and CDR2 (germline): SGHRS, YFSETQ. V shed 3 bases and J shed 5 bases, with 8 bases lying between them. Here the CDR3 reads CASSSPTETQYF. The CDR3 DNA reads as TGCGCCAGCAGCTCGCCCACGGAGACCCAGTACTTC.

The chain is built from TRBV27 and TRBJ2-1, with D possibly being TRBD2 (5 bases). This CDR3 comprises 13 residues. V lost 1 base, J lost 5 bases, and 6 bases lay in between. From germline, CDR1 is MNHEY and CDR2 SMNVEV (reference sequence). In DNA form, the CDR3 reads TGTGCCAGCAGTTTATACGGGGACAATGAGCAGTTCTTC. Its translation is CASSLYGDNEQFF.

The chain joins TRBV7-8 to TRBJ2-2; D not certain. The CDR3 is 15 residues long. V was clipped by 4 bases and J by 6 bases, with 15 bases between them. Germline V CDR1 and CDR2: SGHVS, FQNEAQ. The CDR3 DNA is TGTGCCAGCAGCTGGGTGGTAGTGGGGTCCGGGGAGCTGTTTTTT. Translating gives CASSWVVVGSGELFF.

The chain carries TRBV6-1 and TRBJ1-2; maybe TRBD1 (5 bases). Deletions cut 3 bases from V and 4 bases from J, with 6 bases between. The CDR3 covers 12 residues. CDR1 is MNHNS, CDR2 SASEGT, per germline. The CDR3 region has the DNA TGTGCCAGCAGTGATCAGGGCTATGGCTACACCTTC. It yields the protein CASSDQGYGYTF.

Notes on this clone: Additional DNA sequences in this sample encode the identical CDR3. The V call is TRBV19, the J call TRBJ1-5; D is possibly TRBD1 (5 bases). The germline V and J ends were trimmed by 2 bases and 5 bases, with 7 bases remaining between them. CDR1 LNHDA and CDR2 SQIVND come from the germline V gene (reference sequence). The CDR3 spans 13 residues. CDR3 nucleotide sequence: TGTGCCAGTAGTATACGGGGCCATCAGCCCCAGCATTTT. It translates to CASSIRGHQPQHF.

This clone has a single count. The CDR3 region is CASSLTDNTEAFF. The CDR3 coding sequence is TGTGCCAGCAGCTTAACAGACAACACTGAAGCTTTCTTT. This chain joins TRBV11-2 and TRBJ1-1; D gene uncertain. CDR3 length: 13 residues. Per germline, CDR1 SGHAT and CDR2 FQNNGV. V dropped 2 bases and J dropped 2 bases, with 6 bases sitting between them.

A note on this clone: At the DNA level, this CDR3 is encoded by other sequences in the same sample as well. The rearrangement uses TRBV30 and TRBJ1-2; D unclear. Trimming shortened V by 0 bases and J by 4 bases, and 6 bases separated the two germline ends. The CDR3 covers 12 residues. Germline loops: CDR1 GTSNPN, CDR2 SVGIG (reference sequence). CDR3 bases: TGTGCCTGGAGTGTCGGTACCTATGGCTACACCTTC. Its protein product is CAWSVGTYGYTF.

The count of this clone is one. The V call is TRBV7-6, the J call TRBJ1-4; D call uncertain. Germline values: CDR1 SGHVS, CDR2 FNYEAQ. The CDR3 is 15 amino acids. V was cut by 6 bases and J by 10 bases, with 21 bases left in between. CDR3 in DNA: TGTGCCAGCAGTACCGGGCCTAAAAAAGGAGGAAAACTGTTTTTT. Its protein product is CASSTGPKKGGKLFF.

This chain connects TRBV28 to TRBJ1-1; perhaps TRBD1 as D (5 bases). Looked up from germline, CDR1 is MDHEN and CDR2 is SYDVKM. CDR3 length equals 12 residues. Trimming stripped 11 bases from V and 0 bases from J, with 10 bases between. This CDR3 is CAVRGVNTEAFF. The CDR3 DNA follows: TGTGCCGTGCGGGGGGTGAACACTGAAGCTTTCTTT.

V and J are TRBV2 and TRBJ2-7; D gene unclear. The CDR3 is 14 amino acids. CDR1 SNHLY and CDR2 FYNNEI come from the germline V gene. Trimming cost V 3 bases and J 3 bases, with 12 bases left between them. The CDR3 reads CASSDVIGLYEQYF. The CDR3 bases are TGTGCCAGCAGTGATGTAATAGGGCTCTACGAGCAGTACTTC. The full variable domain, rest sourced from reference TRBV2 and TRBJ2-7, is EPEVTQTPSHQVTQMGQEVILRCVPISNHLYFYWYRQILGQKVEFLVSFYNNEISEKSEIFDDQFSVERPDGSNFTLKIRSTKLEDSAMYFCASSDVIGLYEQYFGPGTRLTVT.

V gene TRBV21-1 combines with J gene TRBJ1-5. TRBV21-1 is designated a pseudogene. CDR3 length: 15 residues. CDR3 amino acids: CASSKGSGGNQPQHF. The CDR3 region has the DNA TGTGCCAGCAGCAAAGGCAGCGGCGGCAATCAGCCCCAGCATTTT.

The chain recombines TRBV29-1 with TRBJ2-1; D is tentatively TRBD1 or TRBD2 (5 bases each). There are 15 residues in the CDR3. The germline gives CDR1 SQVTM, CDR2 ANQGSEA. V was cut by 8 bases and J by 0 bases, with 17 bases left in between. For the CDR3, the DNA is TGCAGCTTCCGGGACCCGACGAGCTCCTACAATGAGCAGTTCTTC. Its protein product is CSFRDPTSSYNEQFF.

The chain combines TRBV2 with TRBJ1-5; D ambiguous. Germline loops: CDR1 SNHLY, CDR2 FYNNEI. CDR3 length: 13 amino acids. Trimming left V 7 bases short and J 7 bases short, with 14 bases between. The CDR3 sequence: CASTREVQQPQHF. The CDR3 region has the DNA TGTGCCAGCACCAGAGAGGTACAGCAGCCCCAGCATTTT.

V is TRBV11-1 and J is TRBJ2-5; 8 bases map to TRBD1. Germline loops: CDR1 SGHAT, CDR2 FQDESV (reference sequence). This CDR3 comprises 14 residues. V lost 5 bases and J lost 4; bases outside the gene matches: 6. The chain's CDR3 is CASSHRTGRETQYF. The CDR3 nucleotides read TGTGCCAGCAGCCATCGGACAGGGCGAGAGACCCAGTACTTC.

This chain connects TRBV5-1 to TRBJ2-3; D ambiguous. Germline V gene sequence: CDR1 SGHRS, CDR2 YFSETQ. Trimming left V 2 bases short and J 2 bases short, with 9 bases between. The CDR3 length is 14 residues. CDR3 DNA: TGCGCCAGCAGCTTCCCAGGCTCCACAGATACGCAGTATTTT. This translates into CASSFPGSTDTQYF.

The chain joins TRBV2 to TRBJ1-1, with D maybe TRBD1 (5 bases). V was trimmed by 9 bases and J by 3 bases, leaving 8 bases between them. This CDR3 contains 11 residues. Per germline, CDR1 SNHLY and CDR2 FYNNEI. This CDR3 reads CASAGYTEAFF. DNA for the CDR3: TGTGCCAGTGCAGGGTACACTGAAGCTTTCTTT.

CDR3 residues: CSVRTGGNEQYF. CDR3 DNA sequence: TGCAGCGTTCGGACAGGGGGGAACGAGCAGTACTTC. The V gene is TRBV29-1, the J gene TRBJ2-5, with 10 bases identical to TRBD1. The J call is doubtful: the DNA matches TRBJ2-7 better. This CDR3 is built from 12 residues. Germline-derived CDR1 and CDR2 are SQVTM and ANQGSEA.

This chain uses TRBV6-1 with TRBJ1-2; D remains ambiguous. In germline, CDR1 is MNHNS, CDR2 SASEGT. The CDR3 loop spans 14 amino acids. V lost 5 bases to trimming and J lost 8 bases, with 18 bases between them. The CDR3 bases are TGTGCCAGCAGTTATGGGCCGGGTTTTGTGGGCTACACCTTC. Its protein product is CASSYGPGFVGYTF.

This clone has just one count. V is TRBV19 and J is TRBJ2-5, with 7 positions matching TRBD1. This CDR3 has 13 residues. Germline V gives CDR1 LNHDA, CDR2 SQIVND (reference sequence). V dropped 5 bases and J dropped 7; count of bases not matched to a gene: 7. For the CDR3, the DNA is TGTGCCAGTAGTCACCAGGGGGTGGCGACCCAGTACTTC. Amino acid sequence: CASSHQGVATQYF.